Listed below are T cell receptor beta chains from one sample, sequenced in a study of a mutant IDH1 vaccine in newly diagnosed glioma. Using immunoSEQ multiplex PCR, the repertoire was profiled, and TCRdb retains in-frame clones only, with some absent. The sample has approximately 54,000 clones; 65% to 85% are singletons. The sample was PBMCs, taken from a glioma patient treated with radiotherapy, temozolomide or both. The receptors originated from a man between 18 and 35 years old with glioma. CDR3s include the opening cysteine and the closing phenylalanine or tryptophan.

v_call cdr3_aa
TRBV9 CASSVGYDSSYEQYF
TRBV5-1 CASSLGPGTDTQYF
TRBV7-9 CASSLIGTTNNEQFF
TRBV4-3 CASSQDFDRGLSYEQYF
TRBV4-2 CASSPGQGRHTEAFF
TRBV6-5 CASSGQLNTGELFF
TRBV9 CASSVLSGGGLSTDTQYF
TRBV6-4 CASSPQAYGAGELFF
TRBV14 CASSLRLAGIYEQYF
TRBV5-1 CANSPDDRVNEKLFF
TRBV11-2 CASAGTGGQPQHF
TRBV30 CAFRGLGANVLTF
TRBV7-9 CASSSETRPGSYTF
TRBV9 CASSRRFVGAGIGTEAFF
TRBV5-1 CASSLGHRGPYEQYF
TRBV7-2 CASSSETGRVQTQYF
TRBV20-1 CSASPSWEQYF
TRBV10-3 CAISGGQREETQYF
TRBV19 CASSIWGGALTEAFF
TRBV6-1 CASSGRDSGYTF
TRBV4-3 CASSQDGGGRNYGYTF
TRBV18 CASSPGEGTNEKLFF
TRBV6-5 CASSSDRTQPQHF
TRBV19 CASQNWGGNYGYTF
TRBV29-1 CSVKTTGETQYF
TRBV5-6 CASSLGLAGGQYF
TRBV9 CASSAGQGASFYEQYF
TRBV28 CASSLLADRESYEQYF
TRBV5-1 CASSLAGTGNTEAFF
TRBV7-9 CASSFGQESYGYTF
TRBV4-3 CASSQDHPGGANTGELFF
TRBV15 CATSRDIAKTYEQYF
TRBV6-1 CASSDPGQGNQPQHF
TRBV7-9 CASSLRQGGHTIYF
TRBV15 CATSRGHINYEQYF
TRBV25-1 CASSRPGLNTEAFF
TRBV4-3 CASSQRSTGYGYTF
TRBV28 CASSSTGSYEQYF
TRBV2 CASAMTGNGNQPQHF
TRBV6-5 CASMRGNGAGNTIYF
TRBV5-1 CASSLTAGPMGTFF
TRBV18 CASSPTGWDQPQHF
TRBV4-3 CASSQERFTGELFF
TRBV4-2 CASSQPPGQMATEAFF
TRBV5-6 CASSLLGFYDSPLHF
TRBV6-5 CASSYPGRSNTEAFF
TRBV5-6 CASSSLSAGNTGELFF
TRBV5-1 CASSPSGPGPDTQYF
TRBV9 CASSAPGGGFHEQFF
TRBV29-1 CSVEYLDRVSTDTQYF
TRBV2 CASGTGRNTEAFF
TRBV30 CAWSEPPGQTYQETQYF
TRBV7-6 CASSLVGPEAFF
TRBV5-1 CASSLVYGRQGNNEQFF
TRBV18 CASSQQGAGGEQYF
TRBV2 CASQPGTGGVDTQYF
TRBV10-3 CATGGSQETQYF
TRBV7-9 CASSSDRNTEAFF
TRBV5-6 CASSLGYLSSYEQYF